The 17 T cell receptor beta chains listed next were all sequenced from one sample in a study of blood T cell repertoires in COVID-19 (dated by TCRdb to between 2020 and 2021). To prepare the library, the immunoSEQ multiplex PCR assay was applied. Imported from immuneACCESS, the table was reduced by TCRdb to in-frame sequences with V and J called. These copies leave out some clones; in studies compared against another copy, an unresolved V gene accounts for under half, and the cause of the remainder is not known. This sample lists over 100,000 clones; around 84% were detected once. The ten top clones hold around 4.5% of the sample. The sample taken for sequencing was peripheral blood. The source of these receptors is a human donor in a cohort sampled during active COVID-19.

As DNA, the CDR3 is TGTGCCAGCAGACGTCAAGGGACTAGCACAGATACGCAGTATTTT. This codes for CASRRQGTSTDTQYF. This chain joins TRBV2 and TRBJ2-3, with a possible D match to TRBD2 (6 bases). Germline lookup yields CDR1 SNHLY and CDR2 FYNNEI. With 6 bases removed from V and 0 bases from J, the gap between germline ends came to 13 bases. CDR3 size: 15 residues.

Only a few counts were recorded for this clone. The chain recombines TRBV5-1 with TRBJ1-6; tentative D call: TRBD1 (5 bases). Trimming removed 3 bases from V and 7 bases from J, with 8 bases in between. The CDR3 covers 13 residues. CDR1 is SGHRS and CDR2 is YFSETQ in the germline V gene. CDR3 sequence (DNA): TGCGCCAGCAGCTCCGACAGAAATTCACCCCTCCACTTT. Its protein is CASSSDRNSPLHF.

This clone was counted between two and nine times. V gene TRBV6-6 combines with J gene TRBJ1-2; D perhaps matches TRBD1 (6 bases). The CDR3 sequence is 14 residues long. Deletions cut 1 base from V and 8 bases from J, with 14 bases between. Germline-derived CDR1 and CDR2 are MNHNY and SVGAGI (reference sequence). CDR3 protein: CASSYYEGVKGYTF. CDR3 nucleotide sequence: TGTGCCAGCAGTTACTACGAGGGGGTAAAGGGCTACACCTTC.

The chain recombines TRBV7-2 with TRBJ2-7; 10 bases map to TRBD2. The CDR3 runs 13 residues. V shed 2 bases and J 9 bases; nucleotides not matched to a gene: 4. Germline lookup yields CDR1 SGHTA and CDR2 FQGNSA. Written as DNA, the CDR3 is TGTGCCAGCAGCTTAACTAGCGGGGTTAGGCAGTACTTC. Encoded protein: CASSLTSGVRQYF.

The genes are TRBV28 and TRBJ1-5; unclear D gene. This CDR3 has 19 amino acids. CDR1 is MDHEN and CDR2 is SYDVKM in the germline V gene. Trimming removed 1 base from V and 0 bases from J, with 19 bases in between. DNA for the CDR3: TGTGCCAGCAGTTTATCGTCCCTCAGCAGCGGTAATAGCAATCAGCCCCAGCATTTT. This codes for CASSLSSLSSGNSNQPQHF.

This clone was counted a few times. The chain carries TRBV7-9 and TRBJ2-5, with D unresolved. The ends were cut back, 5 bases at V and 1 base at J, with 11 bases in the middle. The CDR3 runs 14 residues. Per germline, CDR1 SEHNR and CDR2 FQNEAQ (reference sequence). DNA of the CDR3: TGTGCCAGCAGCCTAGGCCCTAGCCAAGAGACCCAGTACTTC. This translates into CASSLGPSQETQYF.

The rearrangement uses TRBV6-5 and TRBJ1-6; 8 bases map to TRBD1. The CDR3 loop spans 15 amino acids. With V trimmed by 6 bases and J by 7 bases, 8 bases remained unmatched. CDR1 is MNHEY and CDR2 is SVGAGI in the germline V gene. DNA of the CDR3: TGTGCCAGCAGGCTTACAGGGGGTGAAAATTCACCCCTCCACTTT. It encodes CASRLTGGENSPLHF.

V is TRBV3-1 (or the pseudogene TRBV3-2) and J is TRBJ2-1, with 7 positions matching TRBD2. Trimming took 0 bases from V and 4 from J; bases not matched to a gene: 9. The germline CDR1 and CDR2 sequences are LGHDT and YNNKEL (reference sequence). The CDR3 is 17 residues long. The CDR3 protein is CASSQDVRASGYNEQFF. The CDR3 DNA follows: TGTGCCAGCAGCCAAGATGTAAGGGCTAGCGGATACAATGAGCAGTTCTTC.

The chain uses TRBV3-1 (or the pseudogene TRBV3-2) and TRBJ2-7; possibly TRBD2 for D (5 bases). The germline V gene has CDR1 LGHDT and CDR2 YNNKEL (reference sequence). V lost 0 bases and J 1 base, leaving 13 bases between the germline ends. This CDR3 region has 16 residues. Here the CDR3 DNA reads TGTGCCAGCAGCCAAGATGGGGAGATTGTATCCTACGAGCAGTACTTC. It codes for CASSQDGEIVSYEQYF.

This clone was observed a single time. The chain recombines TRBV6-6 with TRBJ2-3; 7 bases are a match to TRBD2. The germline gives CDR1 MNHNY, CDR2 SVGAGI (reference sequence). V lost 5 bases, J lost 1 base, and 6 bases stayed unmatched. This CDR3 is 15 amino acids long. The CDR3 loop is CASSHLRGGTDTQYF. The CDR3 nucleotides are TGTGCCAGCAGTCACCTTCGGGGGGGCACAGATACGCAGTATTTT.

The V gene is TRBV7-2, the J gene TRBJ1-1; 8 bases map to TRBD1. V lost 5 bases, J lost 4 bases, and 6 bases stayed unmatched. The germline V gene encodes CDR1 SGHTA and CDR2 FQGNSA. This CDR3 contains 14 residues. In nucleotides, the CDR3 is TGTGCCAGCAGCCAAAACCAGGGGGCCACTGAAGCTTTCTTT. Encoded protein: CASSQNQGATEAFF.

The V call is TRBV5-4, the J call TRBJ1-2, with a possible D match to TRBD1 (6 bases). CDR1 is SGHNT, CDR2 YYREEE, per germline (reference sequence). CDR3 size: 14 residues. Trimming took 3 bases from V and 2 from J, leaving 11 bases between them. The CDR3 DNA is TGTGCCAGCAGCTGGGGAACAGGGAACTATGGCTACACCTTC. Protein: CASSWGTGNYGYTF.

The chain's CDR3 is CASSLLSEGGGADTQYF. In DNA form, the CDR3 reads TGTGCCAGCAGTCTCCTCTCGGAGGGGGGGGGAGCAGATACGCAGTATTTT. The chain joins TRBV27 to TRBJ2-3; D may be TRBD2 (7 bases). This CDR3 spans 17 amino acids. CDR1 and CDR2 from the germline V gene are MNHEY and SMNVEV (reference sequence). Trimming took off 5 bases at V and 4 bases at J, with 22 bases between the two ends.

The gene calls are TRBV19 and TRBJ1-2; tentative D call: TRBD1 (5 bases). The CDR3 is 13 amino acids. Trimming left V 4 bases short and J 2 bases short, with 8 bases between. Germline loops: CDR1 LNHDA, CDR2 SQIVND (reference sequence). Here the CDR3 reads CASSTQGNYGYTF. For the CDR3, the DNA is TGTGCCAGTAGTACTCAGGGAAACTATGGCTACACCTTC.

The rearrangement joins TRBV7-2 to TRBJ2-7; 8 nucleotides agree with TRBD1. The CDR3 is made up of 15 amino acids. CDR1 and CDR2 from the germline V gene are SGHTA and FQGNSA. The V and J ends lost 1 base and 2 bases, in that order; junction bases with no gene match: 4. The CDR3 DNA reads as TGTGCCAGCAGCTTAGGGGCAGGGGGCGCCTACGAGCAGTACTTC. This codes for CASSLGAGGAYEQYF.

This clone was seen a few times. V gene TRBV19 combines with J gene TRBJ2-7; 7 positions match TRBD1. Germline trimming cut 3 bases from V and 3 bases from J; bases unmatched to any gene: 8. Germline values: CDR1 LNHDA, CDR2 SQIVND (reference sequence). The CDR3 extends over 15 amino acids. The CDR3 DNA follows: TGTGCCAGTAGTATCGTACGGACAGGCATCTACGAGCAGTACTTC. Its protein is CASSIVRTGIYEQYF.

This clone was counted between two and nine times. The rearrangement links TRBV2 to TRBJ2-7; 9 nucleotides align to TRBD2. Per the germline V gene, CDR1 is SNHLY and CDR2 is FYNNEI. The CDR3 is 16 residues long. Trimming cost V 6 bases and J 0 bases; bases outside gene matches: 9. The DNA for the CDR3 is TGTGCCAGCAGACTTAGGACTAGCGCCCGCTCCTACGAGCAGTACTTC. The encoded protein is CASRLRTSARSYEQYF. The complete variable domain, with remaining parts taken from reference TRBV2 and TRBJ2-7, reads EPEVTQTPSHQVTQMGQEVILRCVPISNHLYFYWYRQILGQKVEFLVSFYNNEISEKSEIFDDQFSVERPDGSNFTLKIRSTKLEDSAMYFCASRLRTSARSYEQYFGPGTRLTVT.